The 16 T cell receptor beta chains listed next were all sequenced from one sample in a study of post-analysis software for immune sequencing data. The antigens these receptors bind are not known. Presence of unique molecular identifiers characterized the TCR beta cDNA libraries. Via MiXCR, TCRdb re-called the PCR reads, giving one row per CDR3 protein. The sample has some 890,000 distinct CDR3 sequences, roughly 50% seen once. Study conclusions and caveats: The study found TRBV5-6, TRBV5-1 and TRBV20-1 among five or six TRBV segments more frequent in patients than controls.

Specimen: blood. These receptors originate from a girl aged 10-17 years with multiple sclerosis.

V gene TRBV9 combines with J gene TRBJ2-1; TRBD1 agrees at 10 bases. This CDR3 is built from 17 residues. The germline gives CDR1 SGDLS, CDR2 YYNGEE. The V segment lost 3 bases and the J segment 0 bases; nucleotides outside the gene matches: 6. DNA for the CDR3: TGTGCCAGCAGCGGGGCAAGGGACAGGGGCTCCTACAATGAGCAGTTCTTC. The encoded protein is CASSGARDRGSYNEQFF.

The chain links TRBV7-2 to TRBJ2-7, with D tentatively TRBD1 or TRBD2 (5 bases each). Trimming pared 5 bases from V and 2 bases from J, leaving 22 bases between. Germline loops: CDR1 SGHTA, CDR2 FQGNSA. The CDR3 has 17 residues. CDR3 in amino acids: CASSLPILGRITYEQYF. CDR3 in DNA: TGTGCCAGCAGCCTACCGATTCTGGGACGGATTACCTACGAGCAGTACTTC.

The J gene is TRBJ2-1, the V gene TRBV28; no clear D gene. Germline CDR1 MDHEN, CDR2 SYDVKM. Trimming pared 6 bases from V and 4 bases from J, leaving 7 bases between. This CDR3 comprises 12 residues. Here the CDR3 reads CASSTVYNEQFF. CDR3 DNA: TGTGCCAGCAGCACAGTATACAATGAGCAGTTCTTC.

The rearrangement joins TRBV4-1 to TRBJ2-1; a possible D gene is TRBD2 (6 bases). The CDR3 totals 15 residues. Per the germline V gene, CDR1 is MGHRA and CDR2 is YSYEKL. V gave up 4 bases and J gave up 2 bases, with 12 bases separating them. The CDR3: CASSRGTDAYNEQFF. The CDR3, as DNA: TGCGCCAGCAGCCGCGGGACGGATGCCTACAATGAGCAGTTCTTC.

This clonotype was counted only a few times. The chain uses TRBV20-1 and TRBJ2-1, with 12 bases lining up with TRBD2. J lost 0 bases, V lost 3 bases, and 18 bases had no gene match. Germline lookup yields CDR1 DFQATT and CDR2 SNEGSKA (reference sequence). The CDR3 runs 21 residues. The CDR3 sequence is CSARVETSGSLSSISYNEQFF. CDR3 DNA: TGCAGTGCTAGGGTGGAGACTAGCGGGAGTTTAAGCAGCATCTCCTACAATGAGCAGTTCTTC.

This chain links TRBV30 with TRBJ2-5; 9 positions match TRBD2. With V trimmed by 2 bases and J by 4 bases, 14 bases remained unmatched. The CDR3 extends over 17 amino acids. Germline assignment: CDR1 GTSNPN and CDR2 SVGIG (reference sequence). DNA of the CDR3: TGTGCCTGGAGTTGGCGGATAGCGGGGGTGAGGGCAGAGACCCAGTACTTC. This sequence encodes CAWSWRIAGVRAETQYF.

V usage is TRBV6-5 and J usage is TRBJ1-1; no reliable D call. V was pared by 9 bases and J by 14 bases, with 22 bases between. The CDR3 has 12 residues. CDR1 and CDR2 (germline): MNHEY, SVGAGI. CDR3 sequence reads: CASRTEALKEFF. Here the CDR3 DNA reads TGTGCCAGTCGGACTGAAGCGCTGAAAGAATTCTTT.

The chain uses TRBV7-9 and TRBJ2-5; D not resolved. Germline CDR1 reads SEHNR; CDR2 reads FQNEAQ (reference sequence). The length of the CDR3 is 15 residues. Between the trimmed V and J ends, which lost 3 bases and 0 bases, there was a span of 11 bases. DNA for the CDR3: TGTGCCAGCAGCTTTGTTCGCAGGAACCAAGAGACCCAGTACTTC. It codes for CASSFVRRNQETQYF. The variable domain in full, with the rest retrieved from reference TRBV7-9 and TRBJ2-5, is DTGVSQNPRHKITKRGQNVTFRCDPISEHNRLYWYRQTLGQGPEFLTYFQNEAQLEKSRLLSDRFSAERPKGSFSTLEIQRTEQGDSAMYLCASSFVRRNQETQYFGPGTRLLVL.

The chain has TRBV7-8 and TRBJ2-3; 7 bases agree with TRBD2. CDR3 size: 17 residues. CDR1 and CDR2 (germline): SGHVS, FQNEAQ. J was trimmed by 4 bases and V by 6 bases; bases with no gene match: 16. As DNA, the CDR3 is TGTGCCAGCAGGTCTGGCCGCGGGAGTGGCGGAGCAGATACGCAGTATTTT. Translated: CASRSGRGSGGADTQYF.

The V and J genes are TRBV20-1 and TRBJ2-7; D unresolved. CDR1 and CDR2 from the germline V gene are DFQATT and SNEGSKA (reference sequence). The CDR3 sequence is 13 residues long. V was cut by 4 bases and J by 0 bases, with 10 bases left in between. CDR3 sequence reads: CSAKDVNSYEQYF. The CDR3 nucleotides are TGCAGTGCTAAGGACGTGAACTCCTACGAGCAGTACTTC.

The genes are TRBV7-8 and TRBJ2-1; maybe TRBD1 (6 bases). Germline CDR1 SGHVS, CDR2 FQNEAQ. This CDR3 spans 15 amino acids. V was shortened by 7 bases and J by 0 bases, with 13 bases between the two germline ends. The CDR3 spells CASKIDRTSYNEQFF. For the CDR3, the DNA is TGTGCCAGCAAGATTGACAGGACCTCCTACAATGAGCAGTTCTTC.

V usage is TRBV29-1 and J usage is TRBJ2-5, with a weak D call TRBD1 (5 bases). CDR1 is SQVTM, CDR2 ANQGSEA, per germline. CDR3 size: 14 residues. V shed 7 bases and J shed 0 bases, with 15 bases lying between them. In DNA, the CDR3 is TGCAGCGAACTGGGGCAGAGCCACCAAGAGACCCAGTACTTC. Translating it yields CSELGQSHQETQYF.

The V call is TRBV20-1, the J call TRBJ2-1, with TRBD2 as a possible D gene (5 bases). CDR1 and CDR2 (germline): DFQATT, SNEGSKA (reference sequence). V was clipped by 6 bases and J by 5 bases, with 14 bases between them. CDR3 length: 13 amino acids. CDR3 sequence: CSAPRREHNEQFF. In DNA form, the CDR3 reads TGCAGTGCCCCAAGAAGGGAGCACAATGAGCAGTTCTTC.

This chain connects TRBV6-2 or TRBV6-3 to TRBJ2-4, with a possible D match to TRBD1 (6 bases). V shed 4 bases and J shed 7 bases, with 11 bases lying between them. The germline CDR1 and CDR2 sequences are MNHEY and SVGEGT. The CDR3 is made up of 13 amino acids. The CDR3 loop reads CASSSAGVNIQYF. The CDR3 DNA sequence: TGTGCCAGCAGTTCAGCAGGGGTCAACATTCAGTACTTC.

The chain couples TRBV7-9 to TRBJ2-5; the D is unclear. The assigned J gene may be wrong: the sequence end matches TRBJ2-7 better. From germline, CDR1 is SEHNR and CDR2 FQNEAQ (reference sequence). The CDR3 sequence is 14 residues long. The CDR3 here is CASSLGGLRDEQYF. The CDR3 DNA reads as TGTGCCAGCAGCTTAGGTGGGTTAAGGGACGAGCAGTACTTC.

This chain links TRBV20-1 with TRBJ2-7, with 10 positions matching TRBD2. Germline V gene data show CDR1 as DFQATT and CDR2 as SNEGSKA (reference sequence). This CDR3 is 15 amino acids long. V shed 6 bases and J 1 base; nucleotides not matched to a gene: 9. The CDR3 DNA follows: TGCAGTGCCTCACTAGGACTAGCGGCTTCCTACGAGCAGTACTTC. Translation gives CSASLGLAASYEQYF.